This T cell receptor beta chain was captured by sequencing in a study of blood T cell repertoires in COVID-19. Turning to the study itself: Acute and convalescent COVID-19 samples came from the United States, Italy and Spain. PBMCs, B-cell-depleted T cells, or T cells were the source of the cDNA or gDNA that made up the material.

This clone is medium-sized within its sample. Under the authors' procedure: Cell counts per sample came from amplifying reference gene primers. Assay used: immunoSEQ multiplex PCR; TCRdb lists only in-frame clones, some missing. That table furnishes V, J and clone size, whereas the DNA furnished D and trimming. The data show some 250,000 clones, with 82% seen just once and roughly an eighth held by the top ten. Germline values: CDR1 MNHEY, CDR2 SMNVEV (reference sequence). The CDR3 totals 16 residues. Trimming left V 8 bases short and J 2 bases short, with 20 bases between. The source material was peripheral blood. The TCR was taken from a woman aged 60 to 75 with active or convalescent COVID-19. The genes are TRBV27 and TRBJ2-3; D remains ambiguous. The chain's CDR3 is CASSTDTPPFTDTQYF. DNA of the CDR3: TGTGCCAGCTCAACAGACACCCCCCCATTCACAGATACGCAGTATTTT.